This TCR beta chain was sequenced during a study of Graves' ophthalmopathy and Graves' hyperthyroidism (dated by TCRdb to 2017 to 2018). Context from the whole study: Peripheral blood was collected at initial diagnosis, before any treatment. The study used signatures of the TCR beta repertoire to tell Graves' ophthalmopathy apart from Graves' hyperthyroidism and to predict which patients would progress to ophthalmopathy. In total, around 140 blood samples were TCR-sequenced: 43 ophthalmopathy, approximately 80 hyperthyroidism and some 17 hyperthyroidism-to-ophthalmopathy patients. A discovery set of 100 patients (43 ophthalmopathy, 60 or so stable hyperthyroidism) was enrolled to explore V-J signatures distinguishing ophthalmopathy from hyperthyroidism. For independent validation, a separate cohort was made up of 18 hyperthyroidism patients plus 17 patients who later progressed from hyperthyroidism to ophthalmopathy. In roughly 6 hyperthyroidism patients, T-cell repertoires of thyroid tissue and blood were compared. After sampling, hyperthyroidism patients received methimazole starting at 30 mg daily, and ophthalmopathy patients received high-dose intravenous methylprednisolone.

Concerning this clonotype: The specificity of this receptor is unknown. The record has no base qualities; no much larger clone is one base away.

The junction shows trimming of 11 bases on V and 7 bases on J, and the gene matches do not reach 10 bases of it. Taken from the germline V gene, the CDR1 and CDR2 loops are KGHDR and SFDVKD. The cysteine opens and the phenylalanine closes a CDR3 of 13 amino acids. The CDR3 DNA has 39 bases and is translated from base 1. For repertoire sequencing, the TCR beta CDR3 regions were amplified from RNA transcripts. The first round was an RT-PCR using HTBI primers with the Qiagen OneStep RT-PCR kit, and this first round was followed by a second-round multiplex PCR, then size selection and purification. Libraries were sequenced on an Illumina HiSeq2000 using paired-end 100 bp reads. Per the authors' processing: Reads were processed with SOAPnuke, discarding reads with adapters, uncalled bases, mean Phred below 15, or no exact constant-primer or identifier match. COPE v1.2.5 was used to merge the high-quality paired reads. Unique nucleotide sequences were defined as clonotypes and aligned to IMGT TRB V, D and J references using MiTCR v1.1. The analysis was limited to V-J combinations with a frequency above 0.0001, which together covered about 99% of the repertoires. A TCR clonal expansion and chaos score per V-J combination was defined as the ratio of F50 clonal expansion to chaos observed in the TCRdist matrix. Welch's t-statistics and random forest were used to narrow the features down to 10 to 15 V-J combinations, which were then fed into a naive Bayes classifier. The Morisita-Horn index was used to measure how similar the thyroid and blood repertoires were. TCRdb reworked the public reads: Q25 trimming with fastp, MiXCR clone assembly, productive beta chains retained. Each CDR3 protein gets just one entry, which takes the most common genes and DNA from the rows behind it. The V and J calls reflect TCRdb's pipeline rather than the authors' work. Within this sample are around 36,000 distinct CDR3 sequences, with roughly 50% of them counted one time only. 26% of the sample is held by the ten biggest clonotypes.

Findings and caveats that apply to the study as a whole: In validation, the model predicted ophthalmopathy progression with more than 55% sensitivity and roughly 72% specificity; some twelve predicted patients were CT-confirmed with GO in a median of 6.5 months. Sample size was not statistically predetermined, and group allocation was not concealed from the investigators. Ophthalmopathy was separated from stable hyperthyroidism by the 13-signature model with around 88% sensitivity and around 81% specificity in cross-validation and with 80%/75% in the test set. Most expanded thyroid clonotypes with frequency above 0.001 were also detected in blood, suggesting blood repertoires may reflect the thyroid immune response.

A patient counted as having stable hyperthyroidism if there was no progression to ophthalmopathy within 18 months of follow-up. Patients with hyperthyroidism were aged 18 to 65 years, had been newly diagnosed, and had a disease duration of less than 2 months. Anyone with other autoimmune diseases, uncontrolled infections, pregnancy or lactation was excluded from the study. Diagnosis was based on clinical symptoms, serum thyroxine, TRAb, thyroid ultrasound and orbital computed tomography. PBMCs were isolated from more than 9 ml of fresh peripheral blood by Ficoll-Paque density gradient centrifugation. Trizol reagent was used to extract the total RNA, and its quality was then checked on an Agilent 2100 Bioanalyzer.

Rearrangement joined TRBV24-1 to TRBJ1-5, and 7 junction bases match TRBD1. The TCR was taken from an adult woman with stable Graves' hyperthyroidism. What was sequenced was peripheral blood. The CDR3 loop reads CASPEQGGQPQHF. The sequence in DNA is TGTGCCAGCCCCGAGCAGGGGGGACAGCCCCAGCATTTT.